What follows are 17 T cell receptor beta chains derived from one specimen sequenced in a study of blood T cell repertoires in COVID-19. Profiled with immunoSEQ multiplex PCR; TCRdb holds only in-frame clones, not every one. Of approximately 300,000 clones listed, more than 80% are singletons. Sequencing was done on a sample of peripheral blood. Receptors originate from a young man who had recovered from COVID-19.

The chain couples TRBV6-2 or TRBV6-3 to TRBJ2-7, with 10 bases matching TRBD2. Germline V gene data show CDR1 as MNHEY and CDR2 as SVGEGT. The V and J ends lost 0 bases and 6 bases, in that order; junction bases with no gene match: 5. This CDR3 region has 15 residues. This chain's CDR3 is CASSYSSSGRTEQYF. The CDR3 DNA is TGTGCCAGCAGTTACTCGTCTAGCGGGAGAACCGAGCAGTACTTC.

In nucleotides, the CDR3 is TGCGCCAGCAGCCAAGATCAGAGCAGGCTTTTTGAAGGCTACACCTTC. Translation gives CASSQDQSRLFEGYTF. V and J are TRBV4-3 and TRBJ1-2, with D unclear. The CDR3 extends over 16 amino acids. Germline-derived CDR1 and CDR2 are LGHNA and YSLEER. Deletions cut 0 bases from V and 8 bases from J, with 19 bases between.

The V and J genes are TRBV15 and TRBJ1-2; no definite D call. Germline assignment: CDR1 LNHNV and CDR2 YYDKDF (reference sequence). The CDR3 extends over 14 amino acids. The V end was cut by 0 bases, the J end by 7 bases, with 12 bases between. CDR3 sequence reads: CATSRELGASGYTF. CDR3 nucleotide sequence: TGTGCCACCAGCAGAGAACTTGGAGCAAGTGGCTACACCTTC.

Details on this clone: Other DNA sequences in this specimen translate into the identical CDR3. The CDR3 here is CASSSGLAGNEQYF. CDR3 nucleotides: TGTGCCAGCAGTTCAGGACTAGCGGGGAACGAGCAGTACTTC. The chain carries TRBV27 and TRBJ2-7; 12 positions agree with TRBD2. The V and J ends lost 4 bases and 5 bases, in that order; junction bases with no gene match: 3. The CDR3 covers 14 residues. In germline, CDR1 is MNHEY, CDR2 SMNVEV (reference sequence).

The chain is built from TRBV6-5 and TRBJ2-2; weak D call: TRBD1 (6 bases). V shed 2 bases and J shed 0 bases, with 7 bases lying between them. Germline values: CDR1 MNHEY, CDR2 SVGAGI. This CDR3 has 15 amino acids. The CDR3 loop is CASSYRQANTGELFF. The CDR3 coding sequence is TGTGCCAGCAGTTACAGACAGGCGAACACCGGGGAGCTGTTTTTT.

The rearrangement uses TRBV9 and TRBJ2-5; 14 bases fit TRBD2. J gave up 4 bases and V 0 bases, and 2 bases lay outside the gene matches. Germline loops: CDR1 SGDLS, CDR2 YYNGEE. This CDR3 contains 16 residues. The CDR3 sequence: CASSVGLAGGTETQYF. CDR3 sequence (DNA): TGTGCCAGCAGCGTAGGACTAGCGGGGGGGACAGAGACCCAGTACTTC.

The gene calls are TRBV6-5 and TRBJ1-6, with 7 bases that match TRBD1. Germline loops: CDR1 MNHEY, CDR2 SVGAGI. The CDR3 has 13 amino acids. Losses at the gene ends were 8 bases for V and 5 bases for J; bases not matched to a gene: 3. This CDR3 reads CASHDRDNSPLHF. The CDR3 nucleotides read TGTGCCAGCCACGACAGGGATAATTCACCCCTCCACTTT.

The V gene is TRBV6-4, the J gene TRBJ2-7, with a weak D call TRBD2 (6 bases). The ends were cut back, 0 bases at V and 6 bases at J, with 12 bases in the middle. The V gene's germline CDR1 is MRHNA and CDR2 SNTAGT. The CDR3 is made up of 14 amino acids. The CDR3 DNA reads as TGTGCCAGCAGTGACTCGAACGGGAGCGGCGAGCAGTACTTC. Translating gives CASSDSNGSGEQYF.

The V call is TRBV7-2, the J call TRBJ2-2; tentative D call: TRBD2 (6 bases). The CDR3 has 15 residues. The germline V gene encodes CDR1 SGHTA and CDR2 FQGNSA. V gave up 4 bases and J gave up 1 base, with 10 bases separating them. CDR3 coding DNA: TGTGCCAGCAGCTCTCGACTAGTGAACACCGGGGAGCTGTTTTTT. Translated, it gives CASSSRLVNTGELFF.

The rearrangement joins TRBV19 to TRBJ1-1, with 7 bases aligning to TRBD1. This CDR3 contains 15 residues. Germline V gene sequence: CDR1 LNHDA, CDR2 SQIVND (reference sequence). Trimming took 5 bases from V and 0 from J; bases not matched to a gene: 6. As DNA, the CDR3 is TGTGCCAGTAGTTCTTGGGACAGATTGAACACTGAAGCTTTCTTT. This encodes CASSSWDRLNTEAFF.

J is TRBJ2-6 and V is TRBV6-1; D not resolved. The germline V and J ends were trimmed by 0 bases and 4 bases, with 10 bases remaining between them. Looked up from germline, CDR1 is MNHNS and CDR2 is SASEGT. This CDR3 spans 16 amino acids. CDR3 nucleotide sequence: TGTGCCAGCAGTGAAGCGCGTCCGTCGGGGGCCAACGTCCTGACTTTC. Translating it yields CASSEARPSGANVLTF.

The rearrangement uses TRBV2 and TRBJ2-4; 11 bases agree with TRBD2. This CDR3 spans 18 amino acids. The V and J ends lost 6 bases and 1 base, in that order; junction bases with no gene match: 11. The germline V gene encodes CDR1 SNHLY and CDR2 FYNNEI. The chain's CDR3 is CASRMTSGIGGAKNIQYF. The CDR3 DNA is TGTGCCAGCAGGATGACTAGCGGGATCGGCGGGGCCAAAAACATTCAGTACTTC.

The V and J genes are TRBV27 and TRBJ2-2, with 10 positions matching TRBD2. Germline V gives CDR1 MNHEY, CDR2 SMNVEV (reference sequence). The CDR3 runs 16 residues. Losses at the gene ends were 2 bases for V and 7 bases for J; bases not matched to a gene: 7. The CDR3 loop reads CASSLPASGRVGELFF. The CDR3 DNA follows: TGTGCCAGCAGTTTACCGGCTAGCGGGAGAGTCGGGGAGCTGTTTTTT.

The rearrangement joins TRBV9 to TRBJ1-1, with D perhaps matching TRBD1 (5 bases). Germline CDR1 is SGDLS and CDR2 is YYNGEE. V dropped 4 bases and J dropped 3 bases, with 13 bases sitting between them. This CDR3 contains 14 residues. CDR3 sequence: CASSPGPQDTEAFF. Here the CDR3 DNA reads TGTGCCAGCAGCCCGGGCCCACAGGACACTGAAGCTTTCTTT.

This clone was seen a handful of times. This CDR3 is CASSLGRGLGSPLHF. The DNA of the CDR3 is TGTGCCAGCAGCCTCGGGAGAGGGCTTGGGTCACCCCTCCACTTT. This rearrangement joins TRBV5-6 to TRBJ1-6; D is unclear. V was cut by 4 bases and J by 10 bases, with 18 bases left in between. This CDR3 is built from 15 residues. The V gene's germline CDR1 is SGHDT and CDR2 YYEEEE.

This clone was seen only once. The rearrangement links TRBV6-1 to TRBJ2-5; TRBD1 is a possible D gene (6 bases). The germline gives CDR1 MNHNS, CDR2 SASEGT. V gave up 0 bases and J gave up 4 bases, with 15 bases separating them. This CDR3 contains 16 residues. The CDR3 here is CASSEAYFGRGETQYF. CDR3 in DNA: TGTGCCAGCAGTGAAGCTTATTTTGGCAGGGGAGAGACCCAGTACTTC.

In nucleotides, the CDR3 is TGTGCCAGCAGCCCAGGTACAGGATCAGTGCCGCAGTATTTT. Its protein product is CASSPGTGSVPQYF. V is TRBV11-1 and J is TRBJ2-3; a possible D gene is TRBD1 (5 bases). The CDR3 loop spans 14 amino acids. Trimming removed 5 bases at V and 10 bases at J, with 19 bases between. Germline CDR1 reads SGHAT; CDR2 reads FQDESV (reference sequence).